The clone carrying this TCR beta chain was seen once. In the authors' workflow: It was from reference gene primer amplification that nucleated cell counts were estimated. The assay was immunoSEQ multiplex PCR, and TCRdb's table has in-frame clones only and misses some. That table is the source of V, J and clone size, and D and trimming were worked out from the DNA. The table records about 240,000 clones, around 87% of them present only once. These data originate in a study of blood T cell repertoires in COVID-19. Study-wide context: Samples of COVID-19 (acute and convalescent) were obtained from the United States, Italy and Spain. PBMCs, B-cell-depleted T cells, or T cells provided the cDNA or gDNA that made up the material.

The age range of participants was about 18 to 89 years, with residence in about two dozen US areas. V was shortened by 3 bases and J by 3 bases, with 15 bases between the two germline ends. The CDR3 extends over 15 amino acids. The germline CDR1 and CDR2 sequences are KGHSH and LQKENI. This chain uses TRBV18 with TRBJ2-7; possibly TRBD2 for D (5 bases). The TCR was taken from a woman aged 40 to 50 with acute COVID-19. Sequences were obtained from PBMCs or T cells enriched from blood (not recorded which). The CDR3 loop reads CASSPSGTTFYEQYF. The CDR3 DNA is TGTGCCAGCTCACCCTCGGGAACCACTTTCTACGAGCAGTACTTC.